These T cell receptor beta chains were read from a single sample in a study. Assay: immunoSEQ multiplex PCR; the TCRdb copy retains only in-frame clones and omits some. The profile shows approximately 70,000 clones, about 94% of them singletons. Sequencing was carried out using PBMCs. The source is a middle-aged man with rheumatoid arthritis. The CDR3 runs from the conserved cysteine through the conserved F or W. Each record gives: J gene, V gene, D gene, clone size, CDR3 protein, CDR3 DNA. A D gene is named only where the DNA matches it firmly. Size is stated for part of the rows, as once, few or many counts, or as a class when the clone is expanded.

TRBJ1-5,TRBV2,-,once,CASSLGVSGNQPQHF,TGTGCCAGCAGCCTGGGGGTGAGCGGCAATCAGCCCCAGCATTTT
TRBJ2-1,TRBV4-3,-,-,CASSQGNGIDEQFF,TGCGCCAGCAGCCAAGGGAACGGGATCGATGAGCAGTTCTTC
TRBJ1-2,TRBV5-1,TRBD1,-,CASSLEDRVHYGYTF,TGCGCCAGCAGCTTGGAGGACAGGGTTCACTATGGCTACACCTTC
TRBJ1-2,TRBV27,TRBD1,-,CASSLRQGSNYGYTF,TGTGCCAGCAGTCTACGACAGGGATCTAACTATGGCTACACCTTC
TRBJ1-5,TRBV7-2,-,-,CASSSGGRSNQPQHF,TGTGCCAGCAGCTCGGGGGGTCGCAGCAATCAGCCCCAGCATTTT
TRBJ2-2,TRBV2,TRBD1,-,CASSDRGRTGELFF,TGTGCCAGCAGTGACAGGGGGCGGACCGGGGAGCTGTTTTTT
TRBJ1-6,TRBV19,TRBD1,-,CASSPPGQNNSPLHF,TGTGCCAGTAGTCCACCGGGACAGAATAATTCACCCCTCCACTTT
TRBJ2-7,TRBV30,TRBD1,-,CAWGDRTYEQYF,TGTGCCTGGGGGGACAGAACCTACGAGCAGTACTTC
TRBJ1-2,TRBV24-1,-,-,CATSESQAISPPYGYTF,TGTGCCACCAGTGAGTCCCAGGCAATATCCCCCCCCTATGGCTACACCTTC
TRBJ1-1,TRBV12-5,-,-,CASVFGDTEAFF,TGTGCTAGTGTTTTCGGGGACACTGAAGCTTTCTTT
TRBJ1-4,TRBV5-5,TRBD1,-,CASRDSTGTEKLFF,TGTGCCAGCAGGGATTCGACAGGGACGGAAAAACTGTTTTTT
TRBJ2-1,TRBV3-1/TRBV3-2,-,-,CASSLTDNEQFF,TGTGCCAGCTCCCTGACGGACAATGAGCAGTTCTTC
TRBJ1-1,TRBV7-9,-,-,CASSPRGQPNTEAFF,TGTGCCAGCAGCCCACGGGGGCAACCGAACACTGAAGCTTTCTTT
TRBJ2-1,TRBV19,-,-,CASSPSLAERSNEQFF,TGTGCCAGTAGTCCCTCTTTAGCGGAGAGGAGCAATGAGCAGTTCTTC
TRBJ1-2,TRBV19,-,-,CASRSREAIWGGYTF,TGTGCCAGTAGGTCCCGGGAAGCAATTTGGGGTGGCTACACCTTC
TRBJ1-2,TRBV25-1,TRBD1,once,CASSTPDRVYGYTF,TGTGCCAGCAGTACGCCGGACAGGGTCTATGGCTACACCTTC
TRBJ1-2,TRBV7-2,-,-,CASSPRGGEGYGYTF,TGTGCCAGCAGCCCCCGGGGGGGGGAGGGCTATGGCTACACCTTC
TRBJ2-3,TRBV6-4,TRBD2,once,CASSDSGREGVDTQYF,TGTGCCAGCAGTGACTCTGGCAGGGAGGGAGTAGATACGCAGTATTTT
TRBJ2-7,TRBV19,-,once,CASRIPRGYEQYF,TGTGCCAGTCGTATCCCTCGGGGCTACGAGCAGTACTTC
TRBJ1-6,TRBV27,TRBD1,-,CASSSPGTATVPGYNSPLHF,TGTGCCAGCTCCTCCCCCGGGACAGCGACCGTTCCGGGGTATAATTCACCCCTCCACTTT
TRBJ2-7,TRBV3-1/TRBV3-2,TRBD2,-,CASSHRGVTYEQYF,TGTGCCAGCAGCCACCGGGGGGTTACCTACGAGCAGTACTTC
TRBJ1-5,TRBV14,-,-,CASSQAGGQPQHF,TGTGCCAGCAGCCAAGCGGGGGGTCAGCCCCAGCATTTT
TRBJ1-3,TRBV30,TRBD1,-,CAWETGSERNTIYF,TGTGCCTGGGAGACAGGGTCGGAGCGAAACACCATATATTTT
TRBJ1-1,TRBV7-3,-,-,CASSLRQNTEAFF,TGTGCCAGCAGCCTCCGGCAGAACACTGAAGCTTTCTTT
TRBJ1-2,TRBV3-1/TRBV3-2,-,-,CASSQWYSNYGYTF,TGTGCCAGCAGCCAATGGTACAGTAACTATGGCTACACCTTC
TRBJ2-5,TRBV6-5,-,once,CASSYGTAQETQYF,TGTGCCAGCAGTTACGGCACAGCACAAGAGACCCAGTACTTC
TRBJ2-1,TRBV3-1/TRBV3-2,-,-,CASSQVSSFNNEQFF,TGTGCCAGCAGCCAAGTATCGAGCTTTAACAATGAGCAGTTCTTC
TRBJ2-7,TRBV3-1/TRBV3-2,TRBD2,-,CASSRGTSSLKPTYEQYF,TGTGCCAGCAGCCGCGGGACTAGCAGTCTAAAACCTACCTACGAGCAGTACTTC
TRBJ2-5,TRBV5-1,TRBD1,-,CASSPWDRGYQETQYF,TGCGCCAGCAGCCCTTGGGACAGGGGTTACCAAGAGACCCAGTACTTC
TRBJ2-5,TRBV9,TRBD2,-,CASSVGLAGPGETQYF,TGTGCCAGCAGCGTAGGTCTAGCGGGACCCGGGGAGACCCAGTACTTC
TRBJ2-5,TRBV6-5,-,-,CARTGTKSGETQYF,TGTGCCAGAACAGGGACAAAAAGTGGGGAGACCCAGTACTTC
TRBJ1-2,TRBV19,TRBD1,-,CASSIRQGARDYGYTF,TGTGCCAGTAGTATTCGGCAGGGGGCGCGGGACTATGGCTACACCTTC
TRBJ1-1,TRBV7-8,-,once,CASSRVWGNTEAFF,TGTGCCAGCAGCCGTGTTTGGGGGAACACTGAAGCTTTCTTT
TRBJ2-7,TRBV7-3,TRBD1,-,CASSRDRGREQYF,TGTGCCAGCAGCAGGGACAGGGGGCGCGAGCAGTACTTC
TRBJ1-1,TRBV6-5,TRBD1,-,CASSYGTGEAFF,TGTGCCAGCAGTTACGGGACAGGGGAAGCTTTCTTT